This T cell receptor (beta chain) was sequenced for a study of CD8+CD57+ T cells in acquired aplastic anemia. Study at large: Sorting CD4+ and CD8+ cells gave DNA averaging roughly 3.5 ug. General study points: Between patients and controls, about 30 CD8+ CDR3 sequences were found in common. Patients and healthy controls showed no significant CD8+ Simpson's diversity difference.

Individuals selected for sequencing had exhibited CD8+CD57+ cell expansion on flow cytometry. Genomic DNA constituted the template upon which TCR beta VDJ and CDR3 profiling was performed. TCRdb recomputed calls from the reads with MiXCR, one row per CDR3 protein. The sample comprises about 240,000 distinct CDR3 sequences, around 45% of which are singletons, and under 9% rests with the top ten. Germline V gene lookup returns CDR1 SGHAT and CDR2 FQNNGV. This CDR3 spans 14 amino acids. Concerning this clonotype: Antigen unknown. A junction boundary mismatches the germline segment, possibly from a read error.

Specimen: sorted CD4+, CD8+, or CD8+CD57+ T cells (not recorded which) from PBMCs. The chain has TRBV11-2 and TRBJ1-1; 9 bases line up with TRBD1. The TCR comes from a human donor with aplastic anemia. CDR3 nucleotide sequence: TGTGCCAGCAGCCTCGGGACAGGGTGGTCTGAAGCTTTCTTC. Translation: CASSLGTGWSEAFF.